Sequencing of this TCR beta chain was carried out in a study of T cells in Graves' hyperthyroidism and ophthalmopathy. General study results and limits: It was a median approximately 6.9 months before onset that the model predicted ophthalmopathy. Stable hyperthyroidism was told apart from ophthalmopathy by a model built on 13 V-J features.

TCR beta CDR3 region amplification was performed from RNA transcripts. HTBI primers were the set used in a first-round RT-PCR of the TCR CDR3. TCRdb reprocessed the multiplex PCR reads with MiXCR, giving one entry per CDR3 protein. The repertoire consists of approximately 700,000 distinct CDR3 sequences, with just under 45% occurring once and the leading ten covering roughly 6.5%. Patients having uncontrolled infection, another autoimmune disease, pregnancy or lactation were not included. Germline CDR1 reads SGDLS; CDR2 reads YYNGEE. This CDR3 is 15 amino acids long. V was cut by 4 bases and J by 1 base, with 14 bases left in between. As concerns this clonotype: Its antigen is currently unknown.

The chain carries TRBV9 and TRBJ1-1, with D possibly TRBD1 on 5 matching bases. Material: peripheral blood or thyroid tissue (not recorded which). The origin of this receptor is an adult man with Graves' disease, either hyperthyroidism or ophthalmopathy (not recorded which). CDR3 DNA sequence: TGTGCCAGCAGCACCACAGGATCTTGGAACACTGAAGCTTTCTTT. It encodes CASSTTGSWNTEAFF.